These T cell receptor beta chains were read from a single sample in a study of T cell responses to AZD1222 COVID-19 vaccine. The method was immunoSEQ multiplex PCR; TCRdb's version includes in-frame clones alone and lacks a portion of them. The table shows 120,000 or so clones, with roughly 90% occurring only once. Sequenced material: peripheral blood, taken on day 0 of AZD1222 vaccination. Every receptor here comes from an adult in good health. Each CDR3 is given with its conserved first and last residue. Each record gives: J gene, clone size, D gene, V gene, CDR3 DNA, CDR3 protein. The D gene is left open where the match is weak. A row's size may be missing; if present it is once, few, many or a size class.

J gene: TRBJ1-1; clone size: NA; D gene: TRBD1; V gene: TRBV12-3/TRBV12-4; CDR3 DNA: TGTGCCAGCGGTCCGTCAGGGGGACCTGAAGCTTTCTTT; CDR3 protein: CASGPSGGPEAFF
J gene: TRBJ1-5; clone size: few; D gene: TRBD1; V gene: TRBV6-5; CDR3 DNA: TGTGCCAGCAACCCGACAGGGAGTAATCAGCCCCAGCATTTT; CDR3 protein: CASNPTGSNQPQHF
J gene: TRBJ2-1; clone size: NA; D gene: NA; V gene: TRBV27; CDR3 DNA: TGTGCCAGCAGTTTATTTGCAGCGAGCTCCTACAATGAGCAGTTCTTC; CDR3 protein: CASSLFAASSYNEQFF
J gene: TRBJ2-1; clone size: once; D gene: NA; V gene: TRBV19; CDR3 DNA: TGTGCCAGTGGTGGGCATAACAATGAGCAGTTCTTC; CDR3 protein: CASGGHNNEQFF
J gene: TRBJ2-5; clone size: NA; D gene: NA; V gene: TRBV21-1; CDR3 DNA: TGTGCCAGCAGCAAAGTTTACGCGGGAGCTCCCTACGAAGAGACCCAGTACTTC; CDR3 protein: CASSKVYAGAPYEETQYF
J gene: TRBJ2-2; clone size: NA; D gene: NA; V gene: TRBV29-1; CDR3 DNA: TGCAGCGGGGGAAGGGATTGGGCCGGGGAGCTGTTTTTT; CDR3 protein: CSGGRDWAGELFF
J gene: TRBJ1-6; clone size: once; D gene: TRBD1; V gene: TRBV28; CDR3 DNA: TGTGCCAGCAGTTTATCCCGGACAGGGAAAACTTTT; CDR3 protein: CASSLSRTGKTF
J gene: TRBJ2-7; clone size: NA; D gene: NA; V gene: TRBV11-2; CDR3 DNA: TGTGCCAGCAGCTTAGCGGTCTTCTCCTACGAGCAGTACTTC; CDR3 protein: CASSLAVFSYEQYF
J gene: TRBJ1-5; clone size: NA; D gene: NA; V gene: TRBV12-3/TRBV12-4; CDR3 DNA: TGTGCCAGCAGTTTAGGTAGGAATCAGCCCCAGCATTTT; CDR3 protein: CASSLGRNQPQHF
J gene: TRBJ1-1; clone size: NA; D gene: NA; V gene: TRBV15; CDR3 DNA: TGTGCCACCAGCAGACCCCCGGGACACCCGAACACTGAAGCTTTCTTT; CDR3 protein: CATSRPPGHPNTEAFF
J gene: TRBJ1-2; clone size: NA; D gene: NA; V gene: TRBV6-5; CDR3 DNA: TGTGCCAGCAGTTACGCCAGACACTATGGCTACACCTTC; CDR3 protein: CASSYARHYGYTF
J gene: TRBJ2-1; clone size: NA; D gene: NA; V gene: TRBV5-4; CDR3 DNA: TGTGCCAGCAGTTCGGGACGGACCTCCTACAATGAGCAGTTCTTC; CDR3 protein: CASSSGRTSYNEQFF
J gene: TRBJ2-7; clone size: NA; D gene: NA; V gene: TRBV5-1; CDR3 DNA: TGCGCCAGCAGCGAAATCGCCGGGACAAACTACGAGCAGTACTTC; CDR3 protein: CASSEIAGTNYEQYF
J gene: TRBJ2-5; clone size: once; D gene: TRBD2; V gene: TRBV7-3; CDR3 DNA: TGTGCCAGCAGTGAGACTAGCAATTTCGAGACCCAGTACTTC; CDR3 protein: CASSETSNFETQYF
J gene: TRBJ2-7; clone size: NA; D gene: TRBD2; V gene: TRBV27; CDR3 DNA: TGTGCCAGCAGTTTTCTAGCGGGGTCCTACGAGCAGTACTTC; CDR3 protein: CASSFLAGSYEQYF
J gene: TRBJ1-5; clone size: NA; D gene: NA; V gene: TRBV7-2; CDR3 DNA: TGTGCCAGCAGCCCCTTAATGGGCTCGGGGCAGCCCCAGCATTTT; CDR3 protein: CASSPLMGSGQPQHF
J gene: TRBJ1-1; clone size: NA; D gene: TRBD1; V gene: TRBV7-3; CDR3 DNA: TGTGCCAGCAGTCCAACAGGGACAGACACTGAAGCTTTCTTT; CDR3 protein: CASSPTGTDTEAFF
J gene: TRBJ2-1; clone size: NA; D gene: NA; V gene: TRBV19; CDR3 DNA: TGTGCCAGTAGCCGTTCCGGCGGCTCCTACAATGAGCAGTTCTTC; CDR3 protein: CASSRSGGSYNEQFF
J gene: TRBJ2-4; clone size: NA; D gene: NA; V gene: TRBV5-6; CDR3 DNA: TGTGCCAGCAGCCCCGGACGGATTAATGGTCTATTAGCCAAAAACATTCAGTACTTC; CDR3 protein: CASSPGRINGLLAKNIQYF
J gene: TRBJ2-7; clone size: NA; D gene: TRBD2; V gene: TRBV19; CDR3 DNA: TGTGCCAGTAGCCATCGTAGGGTAGCGGGAGTAAACGAGCAGTACTTC; CDR3 protein: CASSHRRVAGVNEQYF
J gene: TRBJ2-4; clone size: NA; D gene: TRBD2; V gene: TRBV29-1; CDR3 DNA: TGCAGCGTTGAAGCGGGAGGGTTAGACATTCAGTACTTC; CDR3 protein: CSVEAGGLDIQYF
J gene: TRBJ2-7; clone size: NA; D gene: NA; V gene: TRBV5-6; CDR3 DNA: TGTGCCAGCTCCCCCGTGGTGGGAGTTACGGCGAACTACGAGCAGTACTTC; CDR3 protein: CASSPVVGVTANYEQYF
J gene: TRBJ1-1; clone size: NA; D gene: NA; V gene: TRBV20-1; CDR3 DNA: TGCAGTGCTAGAGAGGTGGCTGAAGCTTTCTTT; CDR3 protein: CSAREVAEAFF